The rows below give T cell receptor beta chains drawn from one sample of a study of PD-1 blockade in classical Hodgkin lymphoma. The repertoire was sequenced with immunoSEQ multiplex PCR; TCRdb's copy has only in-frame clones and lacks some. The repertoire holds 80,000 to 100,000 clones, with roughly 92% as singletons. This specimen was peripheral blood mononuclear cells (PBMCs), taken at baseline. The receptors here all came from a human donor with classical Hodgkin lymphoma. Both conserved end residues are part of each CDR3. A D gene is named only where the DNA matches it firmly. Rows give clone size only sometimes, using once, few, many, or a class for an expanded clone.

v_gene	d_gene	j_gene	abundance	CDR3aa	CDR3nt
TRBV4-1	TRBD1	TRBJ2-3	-	CASSRPGQWPDTQYF	TGCGCCAGCAGCCGACCGGGACAGTGGCCAGATACGCAGTATTTT
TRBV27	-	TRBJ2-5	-	CASSFTYQETQYF	TGTGCCAGCAGTTTTACATACCAAGAGACCCAGTACTTC
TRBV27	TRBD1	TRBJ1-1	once	CASSLRQTGPHTEAFF	TGTGCCAGCAGTCTTAGACAGACAGGGCCCCACACTGAAGCTTTCTTT
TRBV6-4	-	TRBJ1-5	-	CASSEASGQPQHF	TGTGCCAGCAGTGAGGCCTCCGGGCAGCCCCAGCATTTT
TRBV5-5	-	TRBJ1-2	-	CASSLSGGNYGYTF	TGTGCCAGCAGCCTGTCTGGGGGTAACTATGGCTACACCTTC
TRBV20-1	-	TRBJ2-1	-	CSASLNYEQFF	TGCAGTGCTAGTCTTAATTACGAGCAGTTCTTC
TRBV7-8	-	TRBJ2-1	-	CASSLDPFSQFF	TGTGCCAGCAGCTTAGATCCCTTTTCACAGTTCTTC
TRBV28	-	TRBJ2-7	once	CASTAPGLSYEQYF	TGTGCCAGCACTGCACCGGGCCTCTCCTACGAGCAGTACTTC
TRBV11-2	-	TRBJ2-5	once	CASSLEASGETQYF	TGTGCCAGCAGCTTAGAGGCTTCGGGGGAGACCCAGTACTTC
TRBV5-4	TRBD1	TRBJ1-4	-	CASSPGMDRGNEKLFF	TGTGCCAGCAGCCCGGGGATGGACAGGGGGAATGAAAAACTGTTTTTT
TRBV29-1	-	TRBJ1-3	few	CSPEANTIYF	TGCAGCCCCGAAGCAAACACCATATATTTT
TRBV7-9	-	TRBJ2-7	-	CASSTTGTGSYEQYF	TGTGCCAGCAGCACCACCGGGACGGGCTCCTACGAGCAGTACTTC
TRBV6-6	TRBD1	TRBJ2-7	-	CASSYLRDRGVLEYF	TGTGCCAGCAGTTATCTTAGGGACAGGGGGGTTTTGGAGTACTTC
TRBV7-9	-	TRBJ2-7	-	CASSLWGHEQYF	TGTGCCAGCAGCTTATGGGGCCACGAGCAGTACTTC
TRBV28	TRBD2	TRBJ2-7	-	CASSFQALGGSLAF	TGTGCCAGCAGTTTTCAGGCATTGGGCGGGAGTCTCGCCTTC
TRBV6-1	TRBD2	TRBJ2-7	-	CASSVLAGVEQYF	TGTGCCAGCAGTGTACTAGCGGGAGTCGAGCAGTACTTC
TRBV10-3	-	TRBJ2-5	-	CATYSGETQYF	TGTGCCACCTATTCAGGAGAGACCCAGTACTTC
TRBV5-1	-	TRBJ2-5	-	CASSPGGNLETQYF	TGCGCCAGCAGCCCAGGCGGTAACCTGGAGACCCAGTACTTC
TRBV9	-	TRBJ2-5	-	CASSVGVAEETQYF	TGTGCCAGCAGCGTTGGTGTAGCAGAAGAGACCCAGTACTTC
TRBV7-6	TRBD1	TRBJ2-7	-	CASSLKDGTGGYEQYF	TGTGCCAGCAGCCTCAAGGACGGGACAGGGGGATACGAGCAGTACTTC
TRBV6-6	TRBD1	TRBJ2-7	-	CASSYSGQGAREQYF	TGTGCCAGCAGTTACTCGGGACAGGGGGCGCGTGAGCAGTACTTC
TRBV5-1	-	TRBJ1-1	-	CASSETPRMEEAFF	TGCGCCAGCAGCGAAACACCTCGTATGGAAGAAGCTTTCTTT
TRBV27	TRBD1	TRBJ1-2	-	CASRDRGYGYTF	TGTGCCAGCAGAGACAGGGGCTATGGCTACACCTTC
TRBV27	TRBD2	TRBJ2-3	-	CASSLYWLAGGVGVTDTQYF	TGTGCCAGCAGTTTATATTGGCTAGCGGGAGGTGTAGGGGTCACAGATACGCAGTATTTT